This entry lists 6 T cell receptor beta chains sequenced from one sample in a study of CD8+CD57+ T cells in acquired aplastic anemia. TCR beta VDJ and CDR3 profiles were obtained from a genomic DNA template. TCRdb re-derived calls from the reads in MiXCR, one entry per CDR3 protein. There are under 200,000 distinct CDR3 sequences in the sample; roughly 45% occur only once, and about 1.1% lies in the top ten. Sequencing was performed on sorted CD4+, CD8+, or CD8+CD57+ T cells (not recorded which) from PBMCs. The receptors here all came from a human donor in good health.

The rearrangement uses TRBV20-1 and TRBJ1-4, with D possibly TRBD1 on 5 matching bases. CDR3 length: 14 amino acids. In germline, CDR1 is DFQATT, CDR2 SNEGSKA (reference sequence). Trimming pared 6 bases from V and 8 bases from J, leaving 19 bases between. The CDR3 loop reads CSAAVTSGAEKLFF. The CDR3, as DNA: TGCAGTGCAGCTGTCACTAGCGGGGCAGAAAAACTGTTTTTT.

A remark on this clonotype: This may arise from a read error, as a much more abundant clone is one base away. V and J are TRBV12-3 or TRBV12-4 and TRBJ2-2, with D perhaps TRBD1 (6 bases). The CDR3 covers 14 residues. CDR3 sequence: CAGSQSTGTGELFF. CDR3 coding DNA: TGTGCCGGCAGCCAATCCACAGGGACCGGGGAGCTGTTTTTT.

This clonotype was recorded many times. This chain joins TRBV24-1 and TRBJ2-1; 12 bases map to TRBD2. V lost 1 base and J lost 9; bases outside the gene matches: 6. Per germline, CDR1 KGHDR and CDR2 SFDVKD. The CDR3 totals 16 residues. The CDR3 region has the DNA TGTGCCACCAGTGATTTCTCTAGCGGGAGGGCCGGTGAGCAGTTCTTC. It translates to CATSDFSSGRAGEQFF.

V usage is TRBV5-1 and J usage is TRBJ2-7; D is unresolved. The V end lost 3 bases, the J end lost 6 bases, and 16 bases lay between the germline ends. CDR3 length: 14 residues. The germline gives CDR1 SGHRS, CDR2 YFSETQ. In nucleotides, the CDR3 is TGCGCCAGCAGCTCGGCTGTGTACCGCGGCGAGCAGTACTTC. It is translated as CASSSAVYRGEQYF.

This clonotype was recorded at least ten times. The chain couples TRBV12-3 or TRBV12-4 to TRBJ1-3; no clear D. Trimming took 6 bases from V and 1 from J, leaving 10 bases between them. The CDR3 runs to 14 residues. Written as DNA, the CDR3 is TGTGCCAGCAGCCCCATTTATTCTGGAAACACCATATATTTT. Its protein product is CASSPIYSGNTIYF.

This clonotype was seen a few times. The chain carries TRBV7-3 and TRBJ2-4, with TRBD2 identical over 10 bases. The CDR3 totals 17 residues. Germline trimming cut 1 base from V and 6 bases from J; bases unmatched to any gene: 9. Germline V gives CDR1 SGHTA, CDR2 FQGTGA. The CDR3 protein is CASSLIGSGGSGNIQYF. DNA for the CDR3: TGTGCCAGCAGCTTAATTGGTAGCGGGGGGTCTGGAAACATTCAGTACTTC. Full variable domain (remainder filled in from reference TRBV7-3 and TRBJ2-4): GAGVSQTPSNKVTEKGKYVELRCDPISGHTALYWYRQSLGQGPEFLIYFQGTGAADDSGLPNDRFFAVRPEGSVSTLKIQRTERGDSAVYLCASSLIGSGGSGNIQYFGAGTRLSVL.